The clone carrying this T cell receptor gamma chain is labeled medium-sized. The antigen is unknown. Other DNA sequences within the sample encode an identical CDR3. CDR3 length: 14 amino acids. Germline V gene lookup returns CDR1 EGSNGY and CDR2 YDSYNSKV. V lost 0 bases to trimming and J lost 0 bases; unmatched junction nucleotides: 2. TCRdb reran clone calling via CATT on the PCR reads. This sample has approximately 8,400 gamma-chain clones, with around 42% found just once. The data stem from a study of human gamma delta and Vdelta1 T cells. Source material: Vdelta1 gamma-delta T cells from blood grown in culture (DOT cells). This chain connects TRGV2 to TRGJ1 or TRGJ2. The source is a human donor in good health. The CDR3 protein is CATWDGPNYYKKLF. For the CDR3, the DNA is TGTGCCACCTGGGACGGGCCGAATTATTATAAGAAACTCTTT.